This T cell receptor beta chain was recovered during a study of cytomegalovirus exposure and HLA in healthy donors. Background on the study: Later analysis reported that the approximately 120 validation repertoires shared the platform of the roughly 700 first-cohort repertoires.

Sequenced by immunoSEQ multiplex PCR; TCRdb stores in-frame clones only, minus some. The data hold tens of thousands of clones, with around 97% observed a single time. CDR1 is MGHDK, CDR2 SYGVNS, per germline. The CDR3 sequence is 14 residues long. V lost 1 base and J 2 bases, leaving 9 bases between the germline ends. General study results and limits: The dataset shows that most TCR sequences were rare, while some public TCRs occurred in many donors. Confirmation was obtained in vitro that a few CMV-associated chains are specific for CMV antigens.

As concerns this clone: Its cognate antigen is unknown.

While the first cohort had some 700 subjects, the donors belonged to the separate validation cohort of fewer than 150 subjects. This rearrangement joins TRBV25-1 to TRBJ2-7; D is undetermined. The TCR sequence derives from a woman aged 18 to 35 in good health and CMV-seropositive. The sequenced sample was PBMCs. The CDR3 DNA reads TGTGCCAGCAGTGAATGGCCCGACACCTACGAGCAGTACTTC. Translated, it gives CASSEWPDTYEQYF.